This T cell receptor (beta chain) was identified in a study of T cells expressing NK-cell markers. One entry per CDR3 protein, without DNA, is what TCRdb gives after re-calling the 5' RACE reads. Its table lists about 160,000 distinct CDR3 sequences. This CDR3 region has 15 residues. CDR1 is MNHEY, CDR2 SVGAGI, per germline. The sequenced material came from blood T cells: a sorted CD56 or NKG2C T cell subset, CD4+ or CD8+ T cells, or bulk PBMC T cells (not recorded which). The sequence came from a woman between 18 and 70 years old in good health. The chain employs TRBV6-5 and TRBJ2-1; TCRdb's D call, TRBD2, is unchecked because there is no DNA. CDR3 amino acids: CASSWGTSGYNEQFF.